The rows below give T cell receptor beta chains drawn from one sample of a study of T cells in Graves' hyperthyroidism and ophthalmopathy. TCRdb reanalysed the multiplex PCR reads using MiXCR and keeps one entry per CDR3 protein. Among a few hundred thousand distinct CDR3 sequences listed, roughly 18% were seen once. Sequencing was carried out using blood. These receptors came from a man aged 18 to 35 with Graves' ophthalmopathy. CDR3s include the opening cysteine and the closing phenylalanine or tryptophan. A D gene is named only where the DNA matches it firmly. The listing skips clone size in some rows; elsewhere it reads once, few, many or a size class.

v_gene	j_gene	d_gene	abundance	CDR3aa	CDR3nt
TRBV6-2/TRBV6-3	TRBJ2-1	TRBD1	-	CASTHGTGDRGFGNEQFF	TGTGCCAGCACTCATGGGACCGGGGACAGGGGGTTTGGAAATGAGCAGTTCTTC
TRBV5-1	TRBJ1-6	-	few	CASKQGDNSPLHF	TGCGCCAGCAAACAGGGAGATAATTCACCCCTCCACTTT
TRBV3-1	TRBJ2-3	-	many	CASSPFPDTQYF	TGTGCCAGCAGCCCCTTCCCGGATACGCAGTATTTT
TRBV27	TRBJ1-5	-	many	CASSPGSGSNQPQHF	TGTGCCAGCAGTCCAGGGTCGGGGAGCAATCAGCCCCAGCATTTT
TRBV5-1	TRBJ1-6	-	many	CASTNRDDSPLHF	TGCGCCAGCACGAACAGGGATGATTCACCCCTCCACTTT
TRBV7-3	TRBJ2-3	-	few	CASSQQGISTDTQYF	TGTGCCAGCAGCCAGCAGGGAATCAGCACAGATACGCAGTATTTT
TRBV4-1	TRBJ2-7	TRBD1	-	CASSPSGQGEPYF	TGCGCCAGCAGCCCGTCGGGACAGGGGGAGCCGTACTTC
TRBV3-1	TRBJ1-6	-	few	CASSQDSSYNSPLHF	TGTGCCAGCAGCCAAGATAGCTCCTATAATTCACCCCTCCACTTT
TRBV9	TRBJ2-7	-	many	CASSVGRSSSYEQYF	TGTGCCAGCAGCGTAGGAAGGTCGAGCTCCTACGAGCAGTACTTC
TRBV3-1	TRBJ1-3	-	many	CASSQEGSYSGNTIYF	TGTGCCAGCAGCCAAGAAGGCAGCTACTCTGGAAACACCATATATTTT
TRBV11-3	TRBJ2-3	TRBD2	many	CASSPRTGGDTQYF	TGTGCCAGCAGCCCGAGGACGGGGGGTGATACGCAGTATTTT
TRBV19	TRBJ2-3	-	-	CASSIGRGFPSTAQYF	TGTGCCAGTAGTATTGGTCGGGGTTTCCCTAGCACGGCGCAGTATTTT
TRBV3-1	TRBJ1-3	-	-	CASSQDPGSSGNTIYF	TGTGCCAGCAGCCAAGACCCAGGGTCCTCTGGAAACACCATATATTTT
TRBV15	TRBJ1-5	-	-	CATSLKGGNQPQHF	TGTGCCACCAGCCTCAAAGGGGGGAATCAGCCCCAGCATTTT
TRBV12-3/TRBV12-4	TRBJ2-1	-	-	CASSLGAQGPYNEQFF	TGTGCCAGCAGTTTGGGGGCACAGGGTCCCTACAATGAGCAGTTCTTC
TRBV7-2	TRBJ2-1	TRBD2	once	CASSLASGLAGVNSYNEQFF	TGTGCCAGCAGCTTAGCGTCGGGACTAGCGGGAGTTAACTCCTACAATGAGCAGTTCTTC
TRBV5-6	TRBJ1-2	TRBD1	few	CASSAGQANYGYTF	TGTGCCAGCAGCGCTGGACAGGCCAACTATGGCTACACCTTC